This record covers a single TCR beta chain. Antigen specificity is unknown. Germline V CDR1 and CDR2: MDHEN, SYDVKM. This CDR3 has 17 amino acids. V was clipped by 3 bases and J by 0 bases; unmatched bases: 7. These data come from a study of blood T cells in healthy people across ages. Per sample, at least 6 micrograms of total RNA were extracted. Study findings and constraints: Both higher diversity and more naive CD4+ cells marked long-lived donors when set against aged donors.

A J-beta primer mix and a sample-barcoded 5' primer were used in a second PCR of about 7 to 12 cycles. TCRdb reprocessed the 5' RACE reads with MiXCR, giving one entry per CDR3 protein. The sample records 1,500,000 or so distinct CDR3 sequences, approximately 43% being singletons. The TCR comes from a woman between 18 and 29 years old in good health. V and J are TRBV28 and TRBJ2-1; 8 nucleotides align to TRBD2. Input material: blood. CDR3 loop: CASSFRAAGDSYNEQFF. The DNA for the CDR3 is TGTGCCAGCAGTTTTAGGGCAGCGGGAGACTCCTACAATGAGCAGTTCTTC.